The 19 T cell receptor beta chains listed next were all sequenced from one sample in a study of blood T cell repertoires in COVID-19. This table comes from immunoSEQ multiplex PCR, and its TCRdb copy is limited to in-frame clones, with some not included. The sample lists about 73,000 clones; 65% to 85% were seen once. The sequencing sample was made of peripheral blood. The receptors come from a man aged 45 to 65 with active COVID-19.

The rearrangement joins TRBV5-4 to TRBJ1-6, with TRBD1 identical over 8 bases. The CDR3 runs to 14 residues. Germline CDR1 SGHNT, CDR2 YYREEE (reference sequence). V dropped 5 bases and J dropped 11; count of bases not matched to a gene: 9. CDR3 amino acids: CASSQNRGRAPLHF. In nucleotides, the CDR3 is TGTGCCAGCAGTCAAAACAGGGGGAGGGCACCCCTCCACTTT.

The chain carries TRBV5-6 and TRBJ2-7; 9 nucleotides line up with TRBD1. With V trimmed by 3 bases and J by 3 bases, 7 bases remained unmatched. This CDR3 comprises 15 residues. Germline loops: CDR1 SGHDT, CDR2 YYEEEE. This CDR3 reads CASSSARTGDYEQYF. DNA of the CDR3: TGTGCCAGCAGCTCTGCCAGGACAGGGGACTACGAGCAGTACTTC. The full variable domain, with the rest looked up from reference TRBV5-6 and TRBJ2-7, is DAGVTQSPTHLIKTRGQQVTLRCSPKSGHDTVSWYQQALGQGPQFIFQYYEEEERQRGNFPDRFSGHQFPNYSSELNVNALLLGDSALYLCASSSARTGDYEQYFGPGTRLTVT.

The rearrangement joins TRBV6-6 to TRBJ2-2, with 8 bases aligning to TRBD1. This CDR3 comprises 14 residues. Germline V gene data show CDR1 as MNHNY and CDR2 as SVGAGI (reference sequence). Trimming cost V 6 bases and J 1 base; bases outside gene matches: 1. As DNA, the CDR3 is TGTGCCAGCAGGGGGACAGGGAACACCGGGGAGCTGTTTTTT. This codes for CASRGTGNTGELFF.

The rearrangement uses TRBV5-4 and TRBJ1-5; no definite D call. This CDR3 contains 11 residues. From germline, CDR1 is SGHNT and CDR2 YYREEE (reference sequence). The CDR3 here is CGERSNQPQHF. CDR3 nucleotide sequence: TGTGGGGAGCGATCAAATCAGCCCCAGCATTTT.

V and J are TRBV7-9 and TRBJ2-1; 10 nucleotides agree with TRBD1. In germline, CDR1 is SEHNR, CDR2 FQNEAQ (reference sequence). Trimming removed 5 bases from V and 6 bases from J; junction bases left unmatched: 4. The CDR3 totals 14 residues. CDR3 residues: CASSPRTGGNEQFF. The DNA for the CDR3 is TGTGCCAGCAGCCCTCGGACAGGGGGCAATGAGCAGTTCTTC.

For this clone: This sample also contains other DNA sequences that code for the same CDR3. The CDR3 DNA reads TGCGCCAGCAGCTTGGGCGGGAGCTCTGGGGCCAACGTCCTGACTTTC. It specifies CASSLGGSSGANVLTF. The rearrangement links TRBV5-1 to TRBJ2-6, with 7 bases identical to TRBD2. The CDR3 spans 16 residues. V trimming: 0 bases; J trimming: 0 bases; junction bases outside the gene matches: 0. Looked up from germline, CDR1 is SGHRS and CDR2 is YFSETQ.

The chain has TRBV10-2 and TRBJ2-2, with a tentative D call TRBD1 (5 bases). V lost 0 bases, J lost 0 bases, and 8 bases lay in between. CDR3 length: 16 residues. Looked up from germline, CDR1 is WSHSY and CDR2 is SAAADI. The CDR3 here is CASSESMDTNTGELFF. CDR3 DNA: TGCGCCAGCAGTGAGTCGATGGACACGAACACCGGGGAGCTGTTTTTT.

The chain couples TRBV30 to TRBJ1-4; D call uncertain. CDR1 is GTSNPN, CDR2 SVGIG, per germline (reference sequence). The length of the CDR3 is 12 residues. The ends were cut back, 3 bases at V and 7 bases at J, with 9 bases in the middle. CDR3 in DNA: TGTGCCTGGAGGGGCTTCGGTGAAAAACTGTTTTTT. It encodes CAWRGFGEKLFF.

The chain has TRBV6-6 and TRBJ1-2; 11 bases map to TRBD1. V shed 6 bases and J 8 bases; nucleotides not matched to a gene: 11. Germline V gives CDR1 MNHNY, CDR2 SVGAGI (reference sequence). The CDR3 runs to 15 residues. The chain's CDR3 is CASRGRTGGLPGYTF. In nucleotides, the CDR3 is TGTGCCAGCAGGGGAAGGACAGGGGGCTTGCCGGGCTACACCTTC.

The chain carries TRBV5-1 and TRBJ2-7; 8 bases match TRBD2. From germline, CDR1 is SGHRS and CDR2 YFSETQ. CDR3 size: 16 residues. V gave up 4 bases and J gave up 3 bases; unmatched junction bases: 12. For the CDR3, the DNA is TGCGCCAGCAGCCGGGGGGGCAGGGAACGGCTCTACGAGCAGTACTTC. It encodes CASSRGGRERLYEQYF.

The rearrangement uses TRBV29-1 and TRBJ2-2; the D is unclear. CDR1 and CDR2 (germline): SQVTM, ANQGSEA. The CDR3 extends over 16 amino acids. V was shortened by 5 bases and J by 2 bases, with 18 bases between the two germline ends. The CDR3 region is CSVLAHRYRNTGELFF. CDR3 sequence (DNA): TGCAGCGTTTTAGCCCACCGGTACCGAAACACCGGGGAGCTGTTTTTT.

V and J are TRBV7-2 and TRBJ2-7; D gene uncertain. V lost 2 bases and J lost 5, with 4 bases in between. The germline CDR1 and CDR2 sequences are SGHTA and FQGNSA. CDR3 size: 11 residues. In nucleotides, the CDR3 is TGTGCCAGCAGCTTAACTGACGAGCAGTACTTC. Translated, it gives CASSLTDEQYF.

The J gene is TRBJ2-5, the V gene TRBV19, with a tentative D call TRBD2 (6 bases). In germline, CDR1 is LNHDA, CDR2 SQIVND (reference sequence). The CDR3 runs to 16 residues. The V end lost 5 bases, the J end lost 2 bases, and 18 bases lay between the germline ends. In nucleotides, the CDR3 is TGTGCCAGTAGTCGCCGAGGGGAGGTGGTACAAGAGACCCAGTACTTC. Its translation is CASSRRGEVVQETQYF.

The V gene is TRBV7-2, the J gene TRBJ2-7; TRBD2 aligns across 12 bases. This CDR3 spans 16 amino acids. Germline V gene data show CDR1 as SGHTA and CDR2 as FQGNSA. The V and J ends lost 4 bases and 7 bases, in that order; junction bases with no gene match: 11. The CDR3 nucleotides read TGTGCCAGCAGCTACTCTAGCGGGAGGGCCACGGGAGAGCAGTACTTC. Its protein product is CASSYSSGRATGEQYF.

This clone is a singleton in its sample. The genes are TRBV11-3 and TRBJ2-4; the D is unclear. This CDR3 has 9 residues. The V gene lost 5 bases and the J gene lost 10 bases, with 3 bases spanning the gap. The germline CDR1 and CDR2 sequences are SGHNT and YENEEA. The CDR3 bases are TGTGCCAGCAGCCCTATTCAGTACTTC. It specifies CASSPIQYF.

The rearrangement uses TRBV20-1 and TRBJ2-3; D may be TRBD2 (5 bases). Germline-derived CDR1 and CDR2 are DFQATT and SNEGSKA (reference sequence). This CDR3 region has 11 residues. V was clipped by 8 bases and J by 6 bases, with 12 bases between them. The CDR3 here is CSPPPSDTQYF. The DNA for the CDR3 is TGCAGTCCCCCCCCTAGCGATACGCAGTATTTT.

J is TRBJ1-1 and V is TRBV6-5; D unclear. The germline CDR1 and CDR2 sequences are MNHEY and SVGAGI. V was clipped by 8 bases and J by 4 bases, with 14 bases between them. The CDR3 loop spans 13 amino acids. The CDR3 nucleotides are TGTGCCAGCCGTCTCCGGGCGGGCACTGAAGCTTTCTTT. Translation: CASRLRAGTEAFF.

The V and J genes are TRBV7-3 and TRBJ2-2; TRBD2 matches 8 bases. This CDR3 is built from 15 residues. Germline CDR1 and CDR2: SGHTA and FQGTGA. J was trimmed by 5 bases and V by 5 bases; bases with no gene match: 7. Here the CDR3 DNA reads TGTGCCAGCAGCCGCACTTCTAGCGGGACCGGGGAGCTGTTTTTT. This encodes CASSRTSSGTGELFF.

The V and J genes are TRBV14 and TRBJ1-1, with 7 bases that match TRBD1. After removal of 0 bases from V and 4 bases from J, the junction contained 2 bases not matched to a gene. Per germline, CDR1 SGHDN and CDR2 FVKESK. The CDR3 contains 14 residues. In DNA form, the CDR3 reads TGTGCCAGCAGCCAAGATCACAGGGGCACTGAAGCTTTCTTT. Protein sequence: CASSQDHRGTEAFF. Supplemented by reference TRBV14 and TRBJ1-1, the full variable domain reads EAGVTQFPSHSVIEKGQTVTLRCDPISGHDNLYWYRRVMGKEIKFLLHFVKESKQDESGMPNNRFLAERTGGTYSTLKVQPAELEDSGVYFCASSQDHRGTEAFFGQGTRLTVV.